Shown below are 20 T cell receptor beta chains from a single sample sequenced in a study of cytomegalovirus exposure and HLA in healthy donors. Generated by immunoSEQ multiplex PCR, the TCRdb table keeps only in-frame clones and is missing some. Here the sample spans a few hundred thousand clones, around 90% being singletons. Sample: PBMCs. The receptors shown here come from a woman aged 30 to 39 in good health and CMV-seronegative.

This clone was found a few times. The V call is TRBV11-2, the J call TRBJ2-2; D remains ambiguous. The V gene lost 5 bases and the J gene lost 6 bases, with 7 bases spanning the gap. Germline V gene sequence: CDR1 SGHAT, CDR2 FQNNGV. The length of the CDR3 is 12 residues. CDR3 sequence: CASSRWPGELFF. The CDR3 DNA sequence: TGTGCCAGCAGCAGGTGGCCCGGGGAGCTGTTTTTT.

The chain recombines TRBV9 with TRBJ2-1; 8 nucleotides align to TRBD2. Per the germline V gene, CDR1 is SGDLS and CDR2 is YYNGEE. V shed 1 base and J 7 bases; nucleotides not matched to a gene: 4. This CDR3 has 14 residues. CDR3: CASSVYAGGNEQFF. CDR3 nucleotides: TGTGCCAGCAGCGTATATGCGGGAGGAAATGAGCAGTTCTTC.

V and J are TRBV2 and TRBJ2-2; the D gene is possibly TRBD2 (5 bases). Germline loops: CDR1 SNHLY, CDR2 FYNNEI. The germline V and J ends were trimmed by 6 bases and 1 base, with 9 bases remaining between them. CDR3 size: 14 residues. In nucleotides, the CDR3 is TGTGCCAGCAGACCTACTAGGAACACCGGGGAGCTGTTTTTT. Protein sequence: CASRPTRNTGELFF.

This clone showed up just once. The chain links TRBV29-1 to TRBJ2-1; 9 nucleotides line up with TRBD2. The CDR3 has 15 residues. Germline loops: CDR1 SQVTM, CDR2 ANQGSEA. V trimming: 0 bases; J trimming: 8 bases; junction bases outside the gene matches: 8. The CDR3 coding sequence is TGCAGCGTTGAAGACGAGCGACTAGCGGTCGATGAGCAGTTCTTC. It encodes CSVEDERLAVDEQFF.

As DNA, the CDR3 is TGTGCCACCAGCATGGGGGGGCCTAATGAAAAACTGTTTTTT. Amino acid sequence: CATSMGGPNEKLFF. This chain connects TRBV15 to TRBJ1-4; D is possibly TRBD1 (6 bases). V dropped 4 bases and J dropped 3 bases, with 9 bases sitting between them. Germline CDR1 and CDR2: LNHNV and YYDKDF (reference sequence). The CDR3 spans 14 residues.

The chain recombines TRBV18 with TRBJ1-1, with D possibly being TRBD1 (5 bases). CDR1 is KGHSH, CDR2 LQKENI, per germline. Trimming cost V 3 bases and J 0 bases, with 14 bases left between them. The CDR3 runs to 16 residues. CDR3 amino acids: CASSPPSPGLNTEAFF. The DNA for the CDR3 is TGTGCCAGCTCACCCCCGAGCCCAGGGCTGAACACTGAAGCTTTCTTT.

The V and J genes are TRBV5-1 and TRBJ2-7; 10 bases are shared with TRBD2. The CDR3 sequence is 16 residues long. V was clipped by 1 base and J by 4 bases; unmatched bases: 8. Germline CDR1 reads SGHRS; CDR2 reads YFSETQ. DNA of the CDR3: TGCGCCAGCAGCTTGACTCCTAGCGGGAGACTTTACGAGCAGTACTTC. Its protein is CASSLTPSGRLYEQYF.

The chain uses TRBV28 and TRBJ2-1; TRBD1 aligns across 11 bases. Germline CDR1 MDHEN, CDR2 SYDVKM. V shed 5 bases and J 8 bases; nucleotides not matched to a gene: 11. This CDR3 is built from 16 residues. CDR3 DNA: TGTGCCAGCAGTACGCCCGGACAGGGGGCGGGTGATGAGCAGTTCTTC. Its protein is CASSTPGQGAGDEQFF.

This rearrangement joins TRBV4-2 to TRBJ2-7; 9 bases map to TRBD1. CDR3 length: 14 residues. Germline lookup yields CDR1 LGHNA and CDR2 YNFKEQ. V shed 8 bases and J 2 bases; nucleotides not matched to a gene: 7. DNA of the CDR3: TGTGCCAGCGACCCCGGGACAGGGACCTACGAGCAGTACTTC. It encodes CASDPGTGTYEQYF.

The chain recombines TRBV30 with TRBJ1-2; perhaps TRBD1 as D (5 bases). V was trimmed by 0 bases and J by 1 base, leaving 24 bases between them. The germline CDR1 and CDR2 sequences are GTSNPN and SVGIG (reference sequence). The CDR3 has 19 amino acids. The CDR3 reads CAWSVRAKWGLIVNYGYTF. CDR3 bases: TGTGCCTGGAGTGTACGGGCAAAGTGGGGCCTAATTGTTAACTATGGCTACACCTTC.

The rearrangement links TRBV11-2 to TRBJ2-3; either TRBD1 or TRBD2 may supply D (6 bases each). CDR1 and CDR2 (germline): SGHAT, FQNNGV. This CDR3 is 18 amino acids long. V dropped 2 bases and J dropped 1 base, with 19 bases sitting between them. The CDR3 sequence is CASSLIGGPLVGTDTQYF. CDR3 nucleotide sequence: TGTGCCAGCAGCTTAATTGGGGGGCCGTTGGTTGGCACAGATACGCAGTATTTT.

This chain joins TRBV7-9 and TRBJ2-7; D may correspond to TRBD1 or TRBD2 (7 bases each). CDR1 and CDR2 (germline): SEHNR, FQNEAQ (reference sequence). Deletions cut 4 bases from V and 6 bases from J, with 13 bases between. The CDR3 contains 13 residues. The CDR3 loop reads CASSSAGGAEQYF. The CDR3, as DNA: TGTGCCAGCAGCTCTGCAGGGGGGGCCGAGCAGTACTTC.

The V and J genes are TRBV28 and TRBJ2-5; D unresolved. With 5 bases removed from V and 1 base from J, the gap between germline ends came to 11 bases. CDR1 is MDHEN and CDR2 is SYDVKM in the germline V gene. The CDR3 sequence is 14 residues long. This chain's CDR3 is CASSISGTQETQYF. CDR3 sequence (DNA): TGTGCCAGCAGTATATCCGGTACCCAAGAGACCCAGTACTTC.

V usage is TRBV5-1 and J usage is TRBJ2-3; D call uncertain. From germline, CDR1 is SGHRS and CDR2 YFSETQ. Trimming cost V 2 bases and J 4 bases, with 14 bases left between them. CDR3 length: 15 residues. The DNA for the CDR3 is TGCGCCAGCAGCTTAAGCCTACCACGCGCAGATACGCAGTATTTT. Its protein is CASSLSLPRADTQYF.

This rearrangement joins TRBV5-6 to TRBJ2-3; 7 bases fit TRBD2. J gave up 7 bases and V 2 bases, and 7 bases lay outside the gene matches. The CDR3 has 14 amino acids. The V gene's germline CDR1 is SGHDT and CDR2 YYEEEE. The CDR3 sequence is CASSLGRGGHTQYF. CDR3 DNA sequence: TGTGCCAGCAGCTTAGGCCGGGGAGGGCATACGCAGTATTTT. Together with reference TRBV5-6 and TRBJ2-3, the CDR3 gives the full variable domain: DAGVTQSPTHLIKTRGQQVTLRCSPKSGHDTVSWYQQALGQGPQFIFQYYEEEERQRGNFPDRFSGHQFPNYSSELNVNALLLGDSALYLCASSLGRGGHTQYFGPGTRLTVL.

The chain has TRBV18 and TRBJ1-1, with D uncertain. Trimming took off 4 bases at V and 7 bases at J, with 10 bases between the two ends. The CDR3 sequence is 12 residues long. CDR1 is KGHSH and CDR2 is LQKENI in the germline V gene. The DNA of the CDR3 is TGTGCCAGCTCACAGTTGCAGGATGAAGCTTTCTTT. Its translation: CASSQLQDEAFF.

This clone was observed a handful of times. The J gene is TRBJ2-3, the V gene TRBV2; possibly TRBD1 for D (6 bases). The CDR3 contains 14 residues. Trimming left V 8 bases short and J 4 bases short, with 16 bases between. The germline CDR1 and CDR2 sequences are SNHLY and FYNNEI. The CDR3 is CASEGQSSADTQYF. CDR3 nucleotide sequence: TGTGCCAGCGAAGGACAGAGCAGCGCAGATACGCAGTATTTT.

DNA of the CDR3: TGCGCCAGCAGCTTGCTTCAGGGGACCTACGAGCAGTACTTC. As protein: CASSLLQGTYEQYF. The V gene is TRBV5-1, the J gene TRBJ2-7; maybe TRBD1 (6 bases). This CDR3 has 14 amino acids. CDR1 and CDR2 from the germline V gene are SGHRS and YFSETQ. V lost 1 base, J lost 2 bases, and 10 bases lay in between.

The rearrangement uses TRBV6-6 and TRBJ2-2, with D hard to call. V lost 2 bases and J lost 1, with 5 bases in between. Germline V gene sequence: CDR1 MNHNY, CDR2 SVGAGI (reference sequence). The CDR3 loop spans 14 amino acids. The CDR3, as DNA: TGTGCCAGCAGTTACGTGCAGAACACCGGGGAGCTGTTTTTT. Protein sequence: CASSYVQNTGELFF.

This clone was picked up one time. This chain joins TRBV30 and TRBJ1-1; tentative D call: TRBD1 (6 bases). Germline lookup yields CDR1 GTSNPN and CDR2 SVGIG (reference sequence). V gave up 0 bases and J gave up 3 bases, with 8 bases separating them. This CDR3 has 13 amino acids. The CDR3 protein is CAWSVGGYTEAFF. DNA for the CDR3: TGTGCCTGGAGTGTAGGGGGGTACACTGAAGCTTTCTTT.